The 25 T cell receptor beta chains listed next were all sequenced from one sample in a study of T cells in Graves' hyperthyroidism and ophthalmopathy. Amplification of TCR beta CDR3 regions used RNA as the template. HTBI primers were used for first-round RT-PCR of the TCR CDR3. TCRdb independently ran MiXCR on the multiplex PCR reads; one entry per CDR3 protein. The sample has approximately 420,000 distinct CDR3 sequences, approximately 15% seen once. The sample was blood. All receptors come from a woman aged 30 to 39 with Graves' hyperthyroidism.

As concerns this clonotype: Just one base apart from a much larger clone, this may be a read error. The V and J genes are TRBV12-3 or TRBV12-4 and TRBJ1-6, with D possibly TRBD1 on 5 matching bases. This CDR3 is 15 amino acids long. The CDR3 spells CASSLGPVGNSPRHF. CDR3 nucleotides: TGTGCCAGCAGTTTGGGGCCCGTGGGAAATTCACCCCGCCACTTT.

Here the CDR3 DNA reads TGTGCCAGCAGCCGGACTAGCGGGGGTAGCACAGATACGCAGTATTTT. Its protein product is CASSRTSGGSTDTQYF. This chain connects TRBV7-2 to TRBJ2-3, with 13 nucleotides matching TRBD2. CDR1 is SGHTA, CDR2 FQGNSA, per germline. This CDR3 region has 16 residues. J was trimmed by 0 bases and V by 5 bases; bases with no gene match: 2.

There are many counts of this clonotype. The genes are TRBV20-1 and TRBJ2-1; perhaps TRBD2 as D (5 bases). Germline CDR1 is DFQATT and CDR2 is SNEGSKA (reference sequence). CDR3 length equals 15 residues. The V end lost 0 bases, the J end lost 4 bases, and 13 bases lay between the germline ends. CDR3 region: CSARDGSEIYNEQFF. CDR3 coding DNA: TGCAGTGCTAGAGATGGTAGCGAGATATACAATGAGCAGTTCTTC.

The J gene is TRBJ2-2, the V gene TRBV24-1, with a possible D match to TRBD1 (5 bases). Germline V gene data show CDR1 as KGHDR and CDR2 as SFDVKD. The CDR3 runs 16 residues. Trimming pared 4 bases from V and 3 bases from J, leaving 14 bases between. The CDR3 sequence is CATSDVKGRDTGELFF. In DNA, the CDR3 is TGTGCCACCAGTGACGTCAAGGGCAGGGACACCGGGGAGCTGTTTTTT.

This clonotype was recorded at least ten times. CDR3 coding DNA: TGCAGTGCTGGGACTAGCGGAGCCAAAAACATTCAGTACTTC. Its translation: CSAGTSGAKNIQYF. The rearrangement links TRBV20-1 to TRBJ2-4; TRBD2 matches 11 bases. The V gene end was trimmed by 5 bases and the J gene end by 0 bases; junction bases not matched to a gene: 0. Germline values: CDR1 DFQATT, CDR2 SNEGSKA (reference sequence). CDR3 length: 14 residues.

This clonotype was counted a few times. Just one base apart from a much larger clone, this may be a read error. The chain links TRBV6-4 to TRBJ1-1; 8 nucleotides line up with TRBD1. This CDR3 has 12 residues. The V gene's germline CDR1 is MRHNA and CDR2 SNTAGT. Unmatched junction bases numbered 8, after V lost 6 bases and J lost 11 bases. The CDR3 loop is CASRFGTGHAFF. The CDR3 nucleotides read TGTGCCAGCAGATTCGGGACAGGTCACGCTTTCTTT.

The genes are TRBV20-1 and TRBJ2-2; tentative D call: TRBD1 (6 bases). The V gene's germline CDR1 is DFQATT and CDR2 SNEGSKA (reference sequence). This CDR3 is built from 15 residues. V dropped 0 bases and J dropped 1 base, with 9 bases sitting between them. CDR3 region: CSARDQGRNTGELFF. The CDR3 DNA is TGCAGTGCTAGAGATCAGGGGCGGAACACCGGGGAGCTGTTTTTT.

The table lists this clonotype with many counts. The chain uses TRBV7-2 and TRBJ2-1; no definite D call. The V gene lost 5 bases and the J gene lost 0 bases, with 11 bases spanning the gap. There are 15 residues in the CDR3. Germline values: CDR1 SGHTA, CDR2 FQGNSA. The CDR3 DNA sequence: TGTGCCAGCAGCCGAGTACAGAGCTCCTACAATGAGCAGTTCTTC. Protein sequence: CASSRVQSSYNEQFF. Variable domain in full (rest from reference TRBV7-2 and TRBJ2-1): GAGVSQSPSNKVTEKGKDVELRCDPISGHTALYWYRQSLGQGLEFLIYFQGNSAPDKSGLPSDRFSAERTGGSVSTLTIQRTQQEDSAVYLCASSRVQSSYNEQFFGPGTRLTVL.

The table lists this clonotype with many counts. The chain has TRBV30 and TRBJ1-5; 7 bases are a match to TRBD1. The germline V gene encodes CDR1 GTSNPN and CDR2 SVGIG (reference sequence). V lost 1 base, J lost 5 bases, and 11 bases stayed unmatched. The CDR3 is 16 amino acids. The CDR3: CAWSDPDRAGDQPQHF. The DNA of the CDR3 is TGTGCCTGGAGTGACCCCGACAGGGCTGGGGATCAGCCCCAGCATTTT.

This clonotype was picked up a small number of times. The genes are TRBV7-9 and TRBJ2-7; 11 bases line up with TRBD2. This CDR3 has 16 amino acids. Looked up from germline, CDR1 is SEHNR and CDR2 is FQNEAQ (reference sequence). J gave up 4 bases and V 4 bases, and 9 bases lay outside the gene matches. The CDR3 here is CASSYGLAGGGYEQYF. In DNA form, the CDR3 reads TGTGCCAGCAGCTATGGACTAGCGGGTGGAGGGTACGAGCAGTACTTC.

Many counts were recorded for this clonotype. This rearrangement joins TRBV2 to TRBJ2-5; weak D call: TRBD1 (6 bases). Trimming stripped 5 bases from V and 2 bases from J, with 18 bases between. CDR3 size: 16 residues. Germline CDR1 reads SNHLY; CDR2 reads FYNNEI. The CDR3 region is CASSPLPGQQQETQYF. In nucleotides, the CDR3 is TGTGCCAGCAGTCCCCTTCCGGGACAACAACAAGAGACCCAGTACTTC.

The chain joins TRBV20-1 to TRBJ1-3; 7 nucleotides match TRBD1. CDR1 is DFQATT and CDR2 is SNEGSKA in the germline V gene (reference sequence). Trimming took 6 bases from V and 0 from J; bases not matched to a gene: 2. CDR3 length: 13 residues. The CDR3 spells CSARDSSGNTIYF. The CDR3 nucleotides read TGCAGTGCGCGGGACAGCTCTGGAAACACCATATATTTT.

V gene TRBV7-2 combines with J gene TRBJ2-5; 7 nucleotides agree with TRBD2. This CDR3 is built from 17 residues. Germline CDR1 SGHTA, CDR2 FQGNSA. With 5 bases clipped from V and 2 bases from J, the junction kept 14 bases outside the gene matches. The CDR3 DNA reads TGTGCCAGCAGCCCCGGGAGGATTGGTAGCGGACAAGAGACCCAGTACTTC. It specifies CASSPGRIGSGQETQYF.

This clonotype was detected only a few times. This chain joins TRBV5-6 and TRBJ2-1, with a weak D call TRBD1 (9 bases). Germline lookup yields CDR1 SGHDT and CDR2 YYEEEE. V was trimmed by 4 bases and J by 2 bases, leaving 19 bases between them. CDR3 length: 17 residues. This chain's CDR3 is CASSPDRGGRTYNEQFF. In DNA form, the CDR3 reads TGTGCCAGCAGCCCGGACAGGGGCGGGAGGACCTACAATGAGCAGTTCTTC.

This chain connects TRBV5-1 to TRBJ2-3, with 11 bases lining up with TRBD2. Per the germline V gene, CDR1 is SGHRS and CDR2 is YFSETQ. CDR3 length equals 14 residues. J lost 6 bases, V lost 4 bases, and 4 bases had no gene match. The CDR3 sequence: CASSQTSGTDTQYF. DNA for the CDR3: TGCGCCAGCAGCCAGACTAGCGGGACTGATACGCAGTATTTT.

This clonotype has a count of ten or more. The chain joins TRBV24-1 to TRBJ2-5, with D perhaps matching TRBD1 (5 bases). There are 12 residues in the CDR3. Deletions cut 7 bases from V and 2 bases from J, with 7 bases between. From germline, CDR1 is KGHDR and CDR2 SFDVKD. The CDR3 is CATSRDQETQYF. In DNA, the CDR3 is TGTGCCACCAGCAGGGATCAAGAGACCCAGTACTTC.

This clonotype was seen at least ten times. The chain joins TRBV12-3 or TRBV12-4 to TRBJ1-4; D is unresolved. CDR3 length: 12 residues. Trimming pared 0 bases from V and 7 bases from J, leaving 3 bases between. The CDR3 region is CASSLAVEKLFF. CDR3 coding DNA: TGTGCCAGCAGTTTAGCGGTTGAAAAACTGTTTTTT.

At least ten counts were recorded for this clonotype. The V gene is TRBV2, the J gene TRBJ2-7, with D unresolved. Trimming pared 2 bases from V and 0 bases from J, leaving 14 bases between. Germline loops: CDR1 SNHLY, CDR2 FYNNEI. The CDR3 has 16 residues. The CDR3 DNA reads TGTGCCAGCAGTGAAATCGGCAGGTCCCACTCCTACGAGCAGTACTTC. This codes for CASSEIGRSHSYEQYF.

At least ten counts were recorded for this clonotype. This chain uses TRBV20-1 with TRBJ1-6, with a possible D match to TRBD1 (5 bases). V was shortened by 3 bases and J by 10 bases, with 22 bases between the two germline ends. The CDR3 runs to 16 residues. The germline CDR1 and CDR2 sequences are DFQATT and SNEGSKA (reference sequence). CDR3 amino acids: CSARDKRGGDPSPLHF. In nucleotides, the CDR3 is TGCAGTGCTAGGGATAAGCGTGGGGGGGATCCCTCACCCCTCCACTTT.

In its sample, this clonotype was seen many times. This chain links TRBV20-1 with TRBJ2-1, with 9 bases matching TRBD2. The CDR3 is made up of 14 amino acids. The germline CDR1 and CDR2 sequences are DFQATT and SNEGSKA (reference sequence). J gave up 9 bases and V 0 bases, and 6 bases lay outside the gene matches. For the CDR3, the DNA is TGCAGTGCTAGAGAAGGCGGGAGGGCCGGTGAGCAGTTCTTC. Residues: CSAREGGRAGEQFF.

About this clonotype: Possible read error: a much larger clone is one base away. This chain connects TRBV12-3 or TRBV12-4 to TRBJ2-5; TRBD2 matches 8 bases. CDR3 length: 15 residues. With V trimmed by 7 bases and J by 4 bases, 11 bases remained unmatched. The DNA of the CDR3 is TGTGCCAGCAATAGCGGGGCAGGGGTTCGAGAGACCCAGTACTTC. Translating gives CASNSGAGVRETQYF.

Only a few counts were recorded for this clonotype. The chain employs TRBV24-1 and TRBJ2-1; the match to TRBD1 covers 9 bases. The CDR3 contains 18 residues. The trim removed 4 bases at V and 6 bases at J, leaving 15 bases unmatched. Germline loops: CDR1 KGHDR, CDR2 SFDVKD. CDR3 bases: TGTGCCACCAGTGACCCGACCGCCGGGACAGGGCGCGGCAATGAGCAGTTCTTC. The encoded protein is CATSDPTAGTGRGNEQFF.

This clonotype has a handful of counts. The gene calls are TRBV24-1 and TRBJ1-2; D not resolved. Looked up from germline, CDR1 is KGHDR and CDR2 is SFDVKD. V was cut by 1 base and J by 8 bases, with 10 bases left in between. The CDR3 is 13 residues long. CDR3 in DNA: TGTGCCACCAGTGATTTTTGGTCGGGGGGCTACACCTTC. Protein sequence: CATSDFWSGGYTF.

This chain connects TRBV3-1 to TRBJ2-1; D may be TRBD2 (5 bases). Trimming pared 3 bases from V and 7 bases from J, leaving 10 bases between. The CDR3 sequence is 13 residues long. Germline V gene lookup returns CDR1 LGHDT and CDR2 YNNKEL (reference sequence). CDR3 nucleotides: TGTGCCAGCAGCCATCTAGCTCGAAATGAGCAGTTCTTC. Translated: CASSHLARNEQFF.

This chain links TRBV7-9 with TRBJ2-6, with 10 bases lining up with TRBD1. Looked up from germline, CDR1 is SEHNR and CDR2 is FQNEAQ (reference sequence). V was pared by 5 bases and J by 1 base, with 5 bases of the junction left unmatched. The CDR3 has 17 residues. In DNA form, the CDR3 reads TGTGCCAGCAGCCATGGACAGGGGGTTTCTGGGGCCAACGTCCTGACTTTC. Translation gives CASSHGQGVSGANVLTF.